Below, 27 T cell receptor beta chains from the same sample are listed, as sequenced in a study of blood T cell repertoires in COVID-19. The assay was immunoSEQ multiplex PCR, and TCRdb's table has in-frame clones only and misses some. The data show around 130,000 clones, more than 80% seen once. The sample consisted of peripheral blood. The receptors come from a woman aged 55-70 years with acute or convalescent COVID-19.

The CDR3 here is CAWSGIVPGLAGGSYNEQFF. The CDR3 nucleotides read TGTGCCTGGAGTGGAATTGTACCGGGACTAGCGGGGGGCTCCTACAATGAGCAGTTCTTC. The chain employs TRBV30 and TRBJ2-1; 15 bases are a match to TRBD2. Germline CDR1 reads GTSNPN; CDR2 reads SVGIG (reference sequence). The ends lost 1 base at V and 0 bases at J; junction bases unmatched: 10. The CDR3 runs 20 residues.

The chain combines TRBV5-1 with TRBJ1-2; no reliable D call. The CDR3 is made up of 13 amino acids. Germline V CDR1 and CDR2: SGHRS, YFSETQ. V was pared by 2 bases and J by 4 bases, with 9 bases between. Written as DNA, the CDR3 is TGCGCCAGCAGCTTTGGCAGTGGCTATGGCTACACCTTC. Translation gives CASSFGSGYGYTF.

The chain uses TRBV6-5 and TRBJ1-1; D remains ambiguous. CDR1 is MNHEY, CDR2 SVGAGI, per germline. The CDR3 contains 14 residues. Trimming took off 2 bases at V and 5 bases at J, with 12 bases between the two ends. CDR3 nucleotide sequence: TGTGCCAGCAGTTACCTGGGCCGCGGGACTGAAGCTTTCTTT. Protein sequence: CASSYLGRGTEAFF.

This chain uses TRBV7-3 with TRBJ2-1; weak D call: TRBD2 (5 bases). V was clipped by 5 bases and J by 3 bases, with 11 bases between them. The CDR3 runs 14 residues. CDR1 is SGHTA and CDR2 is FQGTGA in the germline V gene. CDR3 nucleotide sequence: TGTGCCAGCAGCCCCGCCGGACTCTACAATGAGCAGTTCTTC. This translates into CASSPAGLYNEQFF.

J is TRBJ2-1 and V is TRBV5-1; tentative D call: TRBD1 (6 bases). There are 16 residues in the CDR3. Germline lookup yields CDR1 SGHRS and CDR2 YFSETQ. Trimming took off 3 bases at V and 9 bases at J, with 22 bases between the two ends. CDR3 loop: CASSSKTAGAQGEQFF. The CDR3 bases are TGCGCCAGCAGCTCGAAGACGGCAGGGGCGCAGGGTGAGCAGTTCTTC.

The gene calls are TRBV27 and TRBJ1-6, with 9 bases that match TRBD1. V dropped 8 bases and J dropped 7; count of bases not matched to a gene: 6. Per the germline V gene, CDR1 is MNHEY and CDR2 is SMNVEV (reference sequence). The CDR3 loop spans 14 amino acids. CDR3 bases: TGTGCCAGCGCCTTCGGACAGGGGAATTCACCCCTCCACTTT. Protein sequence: CASAFGQGNSPLHF.

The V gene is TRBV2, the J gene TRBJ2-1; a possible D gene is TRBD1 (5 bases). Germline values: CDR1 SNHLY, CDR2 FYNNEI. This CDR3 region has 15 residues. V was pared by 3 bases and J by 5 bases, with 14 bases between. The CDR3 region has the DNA TGTGCCAGCAGTGATATCGCCAGGGCCGACAATGAGCAGTTCTTC. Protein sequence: CASSDIARADNEQFF.

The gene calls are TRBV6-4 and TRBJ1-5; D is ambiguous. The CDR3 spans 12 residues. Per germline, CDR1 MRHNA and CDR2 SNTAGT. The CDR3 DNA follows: TGTGGATACCCCCCCACTACGGGACCCCAGCATTTT. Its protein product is CGYPPTTGPQHF.

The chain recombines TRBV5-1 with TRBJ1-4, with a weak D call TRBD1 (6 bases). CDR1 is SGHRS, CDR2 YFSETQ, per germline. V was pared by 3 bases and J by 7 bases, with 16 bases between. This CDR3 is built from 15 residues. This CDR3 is CASSSQQGGSEKLFF. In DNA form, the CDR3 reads TGCGCCAGCAGCTCCCAACAGGGTGGGAGTGAAAAACTGTTTTTT.

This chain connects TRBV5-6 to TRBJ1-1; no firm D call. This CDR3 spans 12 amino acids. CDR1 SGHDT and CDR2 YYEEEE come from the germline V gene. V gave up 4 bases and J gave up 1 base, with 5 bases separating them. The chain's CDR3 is CASSPSNTEAFF. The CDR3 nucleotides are TGTGCCAGCAGCCCATCGAACACTGAAGCTTTCTTT.

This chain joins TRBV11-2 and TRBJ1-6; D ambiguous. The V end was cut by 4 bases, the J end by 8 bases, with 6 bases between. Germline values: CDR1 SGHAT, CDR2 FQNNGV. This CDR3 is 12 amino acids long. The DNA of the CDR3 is TGTGCCAGCAGCTCATTAGATTCACCCCTCCACTTT. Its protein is CASSSLDSPLHF.

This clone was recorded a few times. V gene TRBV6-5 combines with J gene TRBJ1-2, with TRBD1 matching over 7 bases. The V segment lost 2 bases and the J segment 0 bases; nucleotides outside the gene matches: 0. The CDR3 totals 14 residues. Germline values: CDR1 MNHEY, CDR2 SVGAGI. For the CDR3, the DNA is TGTGCCAGCAGTTACGGGACAGCTAACTATGGCTACACCTTC. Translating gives CASSYGTANYGYTF.

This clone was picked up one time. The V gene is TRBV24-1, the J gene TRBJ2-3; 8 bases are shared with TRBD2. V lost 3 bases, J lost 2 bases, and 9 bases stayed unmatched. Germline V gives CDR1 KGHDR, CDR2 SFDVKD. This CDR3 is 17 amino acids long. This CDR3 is CATSDPGLGDSTDTQYF. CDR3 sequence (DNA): TGTGCCACCAGTGATCCGGGACTAGGGGACTCCACAGATACGCAGTATTTT.

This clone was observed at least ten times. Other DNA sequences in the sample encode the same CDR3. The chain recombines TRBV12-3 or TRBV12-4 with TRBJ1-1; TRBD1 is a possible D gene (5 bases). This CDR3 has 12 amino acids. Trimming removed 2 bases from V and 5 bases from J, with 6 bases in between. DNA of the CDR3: TGTGCCAGCAGTTTACAGGGTACTGAAGCTTTCTTT. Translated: CASSLQGTEAFF.

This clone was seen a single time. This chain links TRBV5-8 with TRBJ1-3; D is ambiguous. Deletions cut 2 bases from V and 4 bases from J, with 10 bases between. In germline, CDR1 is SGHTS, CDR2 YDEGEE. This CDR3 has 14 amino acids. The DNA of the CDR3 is TGTGCCAGCAGCTTTGAGGCCCGGGGAAACACCATATATTTT. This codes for CASSFEARGNTIYF. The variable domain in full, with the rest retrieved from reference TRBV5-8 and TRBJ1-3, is EAGVTQSPTHLIKTRGQQATLRCSPISGHTSVYWYQQALGLGLQFLLWYDEGEERNRGNFPPRFSGRQFPNYSSELNVNALELEDSALYLCASSFEARGNTIYFGEGSWLTVV.

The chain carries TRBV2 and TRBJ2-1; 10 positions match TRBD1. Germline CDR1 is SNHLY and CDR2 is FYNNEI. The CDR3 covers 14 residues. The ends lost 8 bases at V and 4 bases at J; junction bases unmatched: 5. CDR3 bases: TGTGCCAGCGCCGACAGGGGGCGATACAATGAGCAGTTCTTC. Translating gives CASADRGRYNEQFF.

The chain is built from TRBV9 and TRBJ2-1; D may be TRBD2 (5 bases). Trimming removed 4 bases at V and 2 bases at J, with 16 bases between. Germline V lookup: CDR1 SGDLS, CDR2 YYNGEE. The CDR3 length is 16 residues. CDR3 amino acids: CASSPGVQVAYNEQFF. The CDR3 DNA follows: TGTGCCAGCAGCCCCGGGGTTCAGGTTGCCTACAATGAGCAGTTCTTC.

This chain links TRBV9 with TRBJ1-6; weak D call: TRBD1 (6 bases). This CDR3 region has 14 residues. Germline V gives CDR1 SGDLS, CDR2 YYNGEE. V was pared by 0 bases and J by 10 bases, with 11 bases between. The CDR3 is CASSVEERGSPLHF. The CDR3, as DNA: TGTGCCAGCAGCGTAGAAGAAAGGGGGTCACCCCTCCACTTT.

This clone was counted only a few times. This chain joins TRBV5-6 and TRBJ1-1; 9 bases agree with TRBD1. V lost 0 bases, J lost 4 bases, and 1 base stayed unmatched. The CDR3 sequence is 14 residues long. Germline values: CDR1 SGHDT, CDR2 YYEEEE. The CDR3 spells CASSLGQGGTEAFF. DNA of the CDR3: TGTGCCAGCAGCTTGGGACAGGGGGGCACTGAAGCTTTCTTT.

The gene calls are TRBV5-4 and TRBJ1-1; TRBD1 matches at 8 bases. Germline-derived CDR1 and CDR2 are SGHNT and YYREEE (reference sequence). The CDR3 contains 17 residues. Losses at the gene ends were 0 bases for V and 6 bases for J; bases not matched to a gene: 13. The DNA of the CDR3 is TGTGCCAGCAGCTTGGCTGGAGGACAGGGCCTACTTGCTGAAGCTTTCTTT. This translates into CASSLAGGQGLLAEAFF.

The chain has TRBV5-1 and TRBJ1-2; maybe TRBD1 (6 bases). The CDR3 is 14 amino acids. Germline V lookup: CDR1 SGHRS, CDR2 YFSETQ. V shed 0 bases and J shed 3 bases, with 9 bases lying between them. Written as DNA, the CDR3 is TGCGCCAGCAGCTTGGGGGGGCAAGACTATGGCTACACCTTC. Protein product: CASSLGGQDYGYTF.

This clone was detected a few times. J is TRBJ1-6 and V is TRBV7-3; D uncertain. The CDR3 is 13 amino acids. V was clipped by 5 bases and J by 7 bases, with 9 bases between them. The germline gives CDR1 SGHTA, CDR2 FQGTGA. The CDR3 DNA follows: TGTGCCAGCAGCCAGGATCCGAATTCACCCCTCCACTTT. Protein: CASSQDPNSPLHF.

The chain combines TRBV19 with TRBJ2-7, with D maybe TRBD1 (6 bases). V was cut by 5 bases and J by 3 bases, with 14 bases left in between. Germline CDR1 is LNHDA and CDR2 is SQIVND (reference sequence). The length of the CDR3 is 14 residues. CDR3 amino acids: CASSPPGQSYEQYF. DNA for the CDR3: TGTGCCAGTAGTCCTCCGGGACAAAGCTACGAGCAGTACTTC.

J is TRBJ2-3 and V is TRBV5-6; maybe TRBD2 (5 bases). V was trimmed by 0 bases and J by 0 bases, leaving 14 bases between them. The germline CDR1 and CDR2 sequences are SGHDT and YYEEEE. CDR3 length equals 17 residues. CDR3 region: CASSLAVRGLSTDTQYF. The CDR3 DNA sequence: TGTGCCAGCAGCTTGGCCGTCCGGGGTTTAAGCACAGATACGCAGTATTTT.

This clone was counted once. The CDR3 nucleotides are TGTGCCAGCAGTTCCAGGGCACGCTCTGGAAACACCATATATTTT. Translated, it gives CASSSRARSGNTIYF. The rearrangement joins TRBV2 to TRBJ1-3, with D tentatively TRBD1 (5 bases). Germline values: CDR1 SNHLY, CDR2 FYNNEI. Trimming shortened V by 5 bases and J by 0 bases, and 11 bases separated the two germline ends. The CDR3 is made up of 15 amino acids.

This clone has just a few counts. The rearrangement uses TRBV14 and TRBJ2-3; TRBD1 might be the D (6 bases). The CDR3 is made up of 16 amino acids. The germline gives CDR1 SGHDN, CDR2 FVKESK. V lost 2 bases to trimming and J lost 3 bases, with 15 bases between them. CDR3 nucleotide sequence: TGTGCCAGCAGCCAAACCCGGGACACCCGAACAGATACGCAGTATTTT. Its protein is CASSQTRDTRTDTQYF.

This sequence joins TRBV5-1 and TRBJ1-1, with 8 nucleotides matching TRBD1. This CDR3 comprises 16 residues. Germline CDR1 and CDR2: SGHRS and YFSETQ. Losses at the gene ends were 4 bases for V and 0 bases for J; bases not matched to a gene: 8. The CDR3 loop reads CASSDTTGAMNTEAFF. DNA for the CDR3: TGCGCCAGCAGCGATACGACAGGGGCGATGAACACTGAAGCTTTCTTT.